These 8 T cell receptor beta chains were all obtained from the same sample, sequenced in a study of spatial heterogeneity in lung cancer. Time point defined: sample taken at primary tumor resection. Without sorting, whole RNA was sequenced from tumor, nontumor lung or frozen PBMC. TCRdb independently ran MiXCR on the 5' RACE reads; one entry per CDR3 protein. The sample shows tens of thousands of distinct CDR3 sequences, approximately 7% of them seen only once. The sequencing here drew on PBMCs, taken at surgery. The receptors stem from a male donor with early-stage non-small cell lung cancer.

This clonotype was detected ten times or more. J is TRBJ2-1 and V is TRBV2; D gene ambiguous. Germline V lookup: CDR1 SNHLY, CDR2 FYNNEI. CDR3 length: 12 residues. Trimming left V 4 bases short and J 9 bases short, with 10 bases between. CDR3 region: CASSGVYGEQFF. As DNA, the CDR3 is TGTGCCAGCAGTGGGGTTTACGGTGAGCAGTTCTTC. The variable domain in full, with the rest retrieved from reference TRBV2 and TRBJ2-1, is EPEVTQTPSHQVTQMGQEVILRCVPISNHLYFYWYRQILGQKVEFLVSFYNNEISEKSEIFDDQFSVERPDGSNFTLKIRSTKLEDSAMYFCASSGVYGEQFFGPGTRLTVL.

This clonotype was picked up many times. This CDR3 is CASSQDRVGGEQFF. The CDR3 bases are TGCGCCAGCAGCCAAGATCGCGTGGGGGGTGAGCAGTTCTTC. J is TRBJ2-1 and V is TRBV4-1, with a possible D match to TRBD2 (6 bases). The germline V and J ends were trimmed by 0 bases and 9 bases, with 12 bases remaining between them. The CDR3 sequence is 14 residues long. CDR1 is MGHRA, CDR2 YSYEKL, per germline.

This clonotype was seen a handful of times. The CDR3 loop reads CAISSAGGELFF. Here the CDR3 DNA reads TGTGCCATCAGTTCGGCAGGCGGGGAGCTGTTTTTT. The chain uses TRBV10-3 and TRBJ2-2; unclear D gene. Germline-derived CDR1 and CDR2 are ENHRY and SYGVKD. The CDR3 spans 12 residues. V gave up 5 bases and J gave up 7 bases, with 8 bases separating them.

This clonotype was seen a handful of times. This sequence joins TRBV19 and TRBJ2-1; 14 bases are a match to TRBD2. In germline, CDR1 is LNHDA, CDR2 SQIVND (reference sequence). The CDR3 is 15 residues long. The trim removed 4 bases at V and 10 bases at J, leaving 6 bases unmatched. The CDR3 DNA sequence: TGTGCCAGTAGTAGCGGGACTAGCGGGAGTTTAGAGCAGTTCTTC. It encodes CASSSGTSGSLEQFF. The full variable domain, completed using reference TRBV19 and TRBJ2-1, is DGGITQSPKYLFRKEGQNVTLSCEQNLNHDAMYWYRQDPGQGLRLIYYSQIVNDFQKGDIAEGYSVSREKKESFPLTVTSAQKNPTAFYLCASSSGTSGSLEQFFGPGTRLTVL.

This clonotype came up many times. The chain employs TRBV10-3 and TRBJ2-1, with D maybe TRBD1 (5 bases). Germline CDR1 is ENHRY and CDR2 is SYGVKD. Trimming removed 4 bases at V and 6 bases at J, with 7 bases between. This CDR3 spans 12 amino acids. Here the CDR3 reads CAISGQGNEQFF. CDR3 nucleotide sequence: TGTGCCATCAGTGGTCAGGGCAATGAGCAGTTCTTC.

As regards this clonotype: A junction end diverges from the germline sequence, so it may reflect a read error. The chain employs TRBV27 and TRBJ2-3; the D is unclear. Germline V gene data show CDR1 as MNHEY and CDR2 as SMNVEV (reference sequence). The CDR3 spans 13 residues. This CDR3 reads CVSSFATTDTQYF. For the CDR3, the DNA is TGTGTCAGCAGTTTCGCGACCACAGATACGCAGTATTTT.

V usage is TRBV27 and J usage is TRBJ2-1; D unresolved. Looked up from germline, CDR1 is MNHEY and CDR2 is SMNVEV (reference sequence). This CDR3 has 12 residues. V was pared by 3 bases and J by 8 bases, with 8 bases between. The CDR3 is CASSFGQHEQFF. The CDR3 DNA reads TGTGCCAGCAGTTTCGGTCAGCATGAGCAGTTCTTC.

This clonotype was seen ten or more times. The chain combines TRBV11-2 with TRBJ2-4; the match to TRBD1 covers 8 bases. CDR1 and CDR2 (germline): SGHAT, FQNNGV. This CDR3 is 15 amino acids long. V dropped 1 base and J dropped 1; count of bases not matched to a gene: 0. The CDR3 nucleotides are TGTGCCAGCAGCTTAGGACAGGGGGCCAAAAACATTCAGTACTTC. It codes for CASSLGQGAKNIQYF.